This TCR beta chain is drawn from a study of tumor and adjacent non-tumor tissue in lung cancer. The overall study: Around 4.4 million productive TCRbeta reads were obtained per sample on average.

RNA was extracted from bulk tissue without any cell sorting. This non-tumor lung sample came from over 3 cm beyond the tumor edge. TCRbeta libraries were built with three rounds of nested PCR, modified from ARM-PCR. Via MiXCR, TCRdb re-called the multiplex PCR reads, giving one row per CDR3 protein. This table has 75,000 to 95,000 distinct CDR3 sequences, 76% appearing once. With regard to this clonotype: The antigen is unknown. Because it lacks the conserved phenylalanine or tryptophan at the end, this CDR3 is likely a read error.

Regarding the study as a whole: Significantly higher TCR diversity was found in tumor than normal lung.

Germline CDR1 reads SGHAT; CDR2 reads FQNNGV. CDR3 size: 16 residues. V lost 9 bases and J 5 bases, leaving 23 bases between the germline ends. The chain links TRBV11-2 to TRBJ2-1; D may correspond to TRBD1 or TRBD2 (5 bases each). This TCR was sampled from a woman aged 50 to 60 with non-small cell lung cancer. Sequences were obtained from distant non-tumor lung tissue. The CDR3 coding sequence is TGTGCCAGTAACTTCATGCAGGGACCTCCCCACAATGAGCAGTTCTCC. Its translation: CASNFMQGPPHNEQFS.